These T cell receptor beta chains were read from a single sample in a study of Ad26.COV2.S vaccination and SARS-CoV-2 variants. Produced via immunoSEQ multiplex PCR; TCRdb's table is partial and in-frame only. The table records approximately 420,000 clones, approximately 88% of them present only once. The sample here was peripheral blood, taken in a trial of Ad26.COV2.S vaccine versus placebo. Receptor source: a person aged 18-65 years who received the Ad26.COV2.S COVID-19 vaccine or a placebo. Each CDR3 is given with its conserved first and last residue. Fields, in order: CDR3 protein, CDR3 DNA, clone size, J gene, D gene, V gene. D genes are given only for firm matches. Not every row has a clone size; where given, it reads once, few, many or a size class.

CDR3 protein: CAWVAASTDTQYF
CDR3 DNA: TGTGCCTGGGTAGCGGCTAGCACAGATACGCAGTATTTT
clone size: .
J gene: TRBJ2-3
D gene: .
V gene: TRBV30

CDR3 protein: CASSWETIAGGNTGELFF
CDR3 DNA: TGTGCCAGCAGCTGGGAGACTATAGCGGGGGGTAACACCGGGGAGCTGTTTTTT
clone size: .
J gene: TRBJ2-2
D gene: TRBD2
V gene: TRBV5-4

CDR3 protein: CASSRIGQNTEAFF
CDR3 DNA: TGTGCCAGCAGCCGAATCGGACAGAACACTGAAGCTTTCTTT
clone size: .
J gene: TRBJ1-1
D gene: .
V gene: TRBV5-4

CDR3 protein: CASSPSGQSYEQYF
CDR3 DNA: TGTGCCAGCAGCCCATCCGGACAAAGCTACGAGCAGTACTTC
clone size: .
J gene: TRBJ2-7
D gene: .
V gene: TRBV7-2

CDR3 protein: CASSFGQYNSPLHF
CDR3 DNA: TGTGCCAGCAGCTTCGGACAGTATAATTCACCCCTCCACTTT
clone size: once
J gene: TRBJ1-6
D gene: .
V gene: TRBV7-2

CDR3 protein: CASSVDSVNEKLFF
CDR3 DNA: TGTGCCAGCAGCGTCGACAGTGTAAATGAAAAACTGTTTTTT
clone size: .
J gene: TRBJ1-4
D gene: .
V gene: TRBV7-2

CDR3 protein: CAWSVLAGVGEQFF
CDR3 DNA: TGTGCCTGGAGTGTACTGGCAGGGGTTGGGGAGCAGTTCTTC
clone size: .
J gene: TRBJ2-1
D gene: .
V gene: TRBV30

CDR3 protein: CASRPSSYNEQFF
CDR3 DNA: TGTGCCAGTAGACCTAGCTCCTACAATGAGCAGTTCTTC
clone size: few
J gene: TRBJ2-1
D gene: .
V gene: TRBV19

CDR3 protein: CASSQGSRRSTYNEQFF
CDR3 DNA: TGTGCCAGCAGCCAAGGGTCACGGAGGAGCACCTACAATGAGCAGTTCTTC
clone size: .
J gene: TRBJ2-1
D gene: .
V gene: TRBV3-1/TRBV3-2

CDR3 protein: CASSVGDTPAYEQYF
CDR3 DNA: TGTGCCAGCAGCGTTGGGGACACTCCAGCCTACGAGCAGTACTTC
clone size: .
J gene: TRBJ2-7
D gene: .
V gene: TRBV9